Sequencing of this T cell receptor beta chain was carried out in a study of T cells in tuberculosis. Cells were sorted from thawed PBMC rested overnight and stained with GMM-loaded CD1B tetramer, viability dye and anti-CD3. The CD1B tetramers carried C32 glucose monomycolate purified from Rhodococcus equi. Tetramer-sorted PBMC had been CD14 monocyte-depleted before freezing. Libraries were prepared by immunoSEQ multiplex PCR; TCRdb keeps only in-frame clonotypes and omits some of them. The data contain about 54,000 clones, over 75% of them seen just once; the ten biggest clones take up roughly a fifth. J gave up 8 bases and V 9 bases, and 12 bases lay outside the gene matches. The CDR3 covers 13 residues. Germline assignment: CDR1 SGHDN and CDR2 FVKESK.

This TCR came from an adult woman with latent tuberculosis. The sequencing input was CD1b-GMM tetramer-negative cells sorted from PBMCs. V and J are TRBV14 and TRBJ1-2, with 7 bases that match TRBD1. The CDR3 loop is CARGKTGLEGYTF. Written as DNA, the CDR3 is TGTGCCAGGGGAAAGACAGGGCTGGAGGGCTACACCTTC.